The next 11 T cell receptor beta chains were all read from a single sample in a study of T-cell reconstitution after alpha-beta-depleted transplantation in children. Unique molecular identifiers were used to barcode this TCRbeta library. One entry per CDR3 protein results from TCRdb running MiXCR on the PCR reads. The data show fewer than 700,000 distinct CDR3 sequences, approximately 12% seen once. Sequencing was performed on PBMCs, mostly from graft donor cells, taken 360 days after TCRalphabeta/CD19-depleted stem cell transplant. The receptors come from a male patient between 10 and 17 years old who had a stem cell transplant for acute myeloid leukemia, so the T cells may come from the graft donor.

The chain couples TRBV14 to TRBJ1-3; no reliable D call. CDR3 length: 17 amino acids. Germline V gene data show CDR1 as SGHDN and CDR2 as FVKESK. V was shortened by 0 bases and J by 0 bases, with 12 bases between the two germline ends. CDR3 sequence: CASSQEEGSFSGNTIYF. The CDR3 DNA sequence: TGTGCCAGCAGCCAAGAGGAGGGCAGCTTCTCTGGAAACACCATATATTTT. The complete variable domain, with remaining parts taken from reference TRBV14 and TRBJ1-3, reads EAGVTQFPSHSVIEKGQTVTLRCDPISGHDNLYWYRRVMGKEIKFLLHFVKESKQDESGMPNNRFLAERTGGTYSTLKVQPAELEDSGVYFCASSQEEGSFSGNTIYFGEGSWLTVV.

The V call is TRBV14, the J call TRBJ2-1, with D perhaps matching TRBD2 (7 bases). Looked up from germline, CDR1 is SGHDN and CDR2 is FVKESK. CDR3 length: 17 residues. V was pared by 2 bases and J by 6 bases, with 20 bases between. The CDR3 protein is CASSQFPGGAPSNEQFF. CDR3 in DNA: TGTGCCAGCAGCCAATTTCCGGGGGGCGCTCCTTCCAATGAGCAGTTCTTC.

This clonotype came up a few times. The rearrangement links TRBV7-9 to TRBJ2-7; 10 bases line up with TRBD1. CDR1 and CDR2 from the germline V gene are SEHNR and FQNEAQ (reference sequence). The trim removed 3 bases at V and 3 bases at J, leaving 8 bases unmatched. This CDR3 spans 16 amino acids. CDR3 amino acids: CASSLVGQGPDYEQYF. The CDR3 DNA follows: TGTGCCAGCAGCTTGGTGGGACAGGGGCCCGACTACGAGCAGTACTTC.

The gene calls are TRBV6-1 and TRBJ2-2; 10 bases are shared with TRBD2. Germline values: CDR1 MNHNS, CDR2 SASEGT. Unmatched junction bases numbered 7, after V lost 6 bases and J lost 6 bases. CDR3 length: 15 amino acids. CDR3 bases: TGTGCCAGCAGCCGCGGACTAGCGGTGGCCGGGGAGCTGTTTTTT. Protein: CASSRGLAVAGELFF.

This chain links TRBV14 with TRBJ2-2; D possibly corresponds to TRBD1 (6 bases). The CDR3 is made up of 16 amino acids. The germline V and J ends were trimmed by 3 bases and 6 bases, with 17 bases remaining between them. Germline V gene lookup returns CDR1 SGHDN and CDR2 FVKESK. The CDR3 DNA sequence: TGTGCCAGCAGCCAGACACCCCTACAGGGTGCCGGGGAGCTGTTTTTT. Translation: CASSQTPLQGAGELFF.

This sequence joins TRBV10-3 and TRBJ2-5; D remains ambiguous. Germline V gene data show CDR1 as ENHRY and CDR2 as SYGVKD. V lost 10 bases and J 6 bases, leaving 18 bases between the germline ends. The CDR3 is made up of 13 amino acids. The CDR3 nucleotides read TGTGCCACCGGTGGCCCAGAGAGACAGACCCAGTACTTC. Its protein is CATGGPERQTQYF.

This clonotype has ten or more counts. The chain links TRBV7-8 to TRBJ2-7; 7 nucleotides match TRBD1. The V gene's germline CDR1 is SGHVS and CDR2 FQNEAQ. The V gene end was trimmed by 4 bases and the J gene end by 2 bases; junction bases not matched to a gene: 5. The CDR3 has 14 amino acids. CDR3: CASSSSTGPYEQYF. In nucleotides, the CDR3 is TGTGCCAGCAGCTCCTCGACAGGGCCCTACGAGCAGTACTTC.

This clonotype occurred a few times. This chain joins TRBV7-8 and TRBJ2-7, with no clear D. Germline CDR1 reads SGHVS; CDR2 reads FQNEAQ. There are 14 residues in the CDR3. Trimming took 5 bases from V and 2 from J, leaving 13 bases between them. CDR3 loop: CASSLTDSTYEQYF. In nucleotides, the CDR3 is TGTGCCAGCAGCCTAACTGATAGTACCTACGAGCAGTACTTC.

A few counts support this clonotype. This chain uses TRBV5-5 with TRBJ2-2; 7 bases are shared with TRBD1. CDR3 length equals 16 residues. V was pared by 0 bases and J by 6 bases, with 8 bases of the junction left unmatched. CDR1 is SGHKS, CDR2 YYEKEE, per germline (reference sequence). The CDR3 is CASSLVGTALAGELFF. The CDR3, as DNA: TGTGCCAGCAGCTTGGTTGGGACAGCTTTGGCCGGGGAGCTGTTTTTT. Full variable domain (remainder filled in from reference TRBV5-5 and TRBJ2-2): DAGVTQSPTHLIKTRGQQVTLRCSPISGHKSVSWYQQVLGQGPQFIFQYYEKEERGRGNFPDRFSARQFPNYSSELNVNALLLGDSALYLCASSLVGTALAGELFFGEGSRLTVL.

This chain uses TRBV12-5 with TRBJ2-2, with 7 bases identical to TRBD1. The J segment lost 7 bases and the V segment lost 3 bases, leaving 8 bases of the junction unmatched. The germline V gene encodes CDR1 LGHNT and CDR2 FRNRAP. CDR3 length: 15 residues. CDR3 sequence (DNA): TGTGCTAGTGGTTTCTTGTTACAGGGGAACGGGGAGCTGTTTTTT. Translating it yields CASGFLLQGNGELFF.

The V gene is TRBV20-1, the J gene TRBJ2-5, with TRBD2 matching over 8 bases. From germline, CDR1 is DFQATT and CDR2 SNEGSKA (reference sequence). This CDR3 contains 15 residues. Trimming removed 3 bases from V and 5 bases from J; junction bases left unmatched: 11. CDR3 nucleotides: TGCAGTGCTAGGAGCAGCGGGAGTGTAGGGGAGACCCAGTACTTC. Translated, it gives CSARSSGSVGETQYF.